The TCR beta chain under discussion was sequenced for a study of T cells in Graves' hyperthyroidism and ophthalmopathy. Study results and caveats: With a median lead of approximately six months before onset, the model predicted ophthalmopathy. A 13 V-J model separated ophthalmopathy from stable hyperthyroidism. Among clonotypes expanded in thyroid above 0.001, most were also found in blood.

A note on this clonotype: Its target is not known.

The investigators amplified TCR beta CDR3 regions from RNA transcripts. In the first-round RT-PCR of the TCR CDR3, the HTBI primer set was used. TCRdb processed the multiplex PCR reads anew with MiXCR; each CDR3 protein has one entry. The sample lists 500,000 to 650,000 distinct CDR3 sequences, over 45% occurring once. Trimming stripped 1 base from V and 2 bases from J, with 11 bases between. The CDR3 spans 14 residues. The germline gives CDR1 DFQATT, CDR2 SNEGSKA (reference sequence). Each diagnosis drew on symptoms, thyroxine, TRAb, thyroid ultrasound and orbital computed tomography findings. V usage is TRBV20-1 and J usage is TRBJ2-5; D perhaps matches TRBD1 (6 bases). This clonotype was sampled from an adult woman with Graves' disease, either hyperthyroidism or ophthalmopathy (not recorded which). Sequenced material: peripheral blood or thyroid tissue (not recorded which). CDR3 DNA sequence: TGCAGTGCTAGAGGAACAGGGTTACAAGAGACCCAGTACTTC. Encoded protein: CSARGTGLQETQYF.